This record concerns one TCR beta chain sequence. Produced via immunoSEQ multiplex PCR; TCRdb's table is partial and in-frame only. This sample has under 2,000,000 clones, with about 94% found just once. This sample was included in a study of shared clonotypes between healthy human individuals. Study-level background: CD4 naive and CD4 memory each took three plates per donor, while CD8 naive took two and CD8 memory one.

Terminally differentiated effector memory CD45RA+ cells were excluded from the naive CD8 cells, which were CD45RO-negative and positively selected for CCR7. Sequencing was carried out using naive CD8+ T cells sorted from blood. This TCR came from a man between 18 and 35 years old in good health.

The CDR3: CASSEEEAKNIQYF. Written as DNA, the CDR3 is TGTGCCAGCAGTGAAGAAGAGGCCAAAAACATTCAGTACTTC. The gene calls are TRBV2 and TRBJ2-4, with no clear D. Germline lookup yields CDR1 SNHLY and CDR2 FYNNEI. The CDR3 length is 14 residues. V was shortened by 1 base and J by 1 base, with 5 bases between the two germline ends.